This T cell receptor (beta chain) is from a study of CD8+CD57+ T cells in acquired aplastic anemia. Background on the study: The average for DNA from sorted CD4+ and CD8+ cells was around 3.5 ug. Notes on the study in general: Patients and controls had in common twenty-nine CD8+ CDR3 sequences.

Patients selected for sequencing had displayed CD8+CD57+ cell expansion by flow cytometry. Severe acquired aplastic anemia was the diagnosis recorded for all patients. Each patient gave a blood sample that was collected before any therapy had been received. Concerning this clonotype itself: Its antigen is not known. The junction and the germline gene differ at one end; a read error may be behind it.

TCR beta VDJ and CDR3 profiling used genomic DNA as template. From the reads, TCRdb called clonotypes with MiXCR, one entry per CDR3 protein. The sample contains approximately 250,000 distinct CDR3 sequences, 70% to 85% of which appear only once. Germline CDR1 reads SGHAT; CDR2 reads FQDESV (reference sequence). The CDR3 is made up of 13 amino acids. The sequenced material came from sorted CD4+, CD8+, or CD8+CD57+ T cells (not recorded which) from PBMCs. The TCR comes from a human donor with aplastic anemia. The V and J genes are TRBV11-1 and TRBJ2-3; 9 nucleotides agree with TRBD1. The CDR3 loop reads CASGDRATDTQYF. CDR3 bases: TGCGCCAGCGGGGACAGGGCCACGGATACGCAGTATTTT. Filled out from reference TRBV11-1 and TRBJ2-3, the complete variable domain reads EAEVAQSPRYKITEKSQAVAFWCDPISGHATLYWYRQILGQGPELLVQFQDESVVDDSQLPKDRFSAERLKGVDSTLKIQPAELGDSAMYLCASGDRATDTQYFGPGTRLTVL.